One and the same sample provided the 2 T cell receptor beta chains below, sequenced in a study of OX40 agonist ivuxolimab in advanced cancers. Profiling relied on immunoSEQ multiplex PCR, and the TCRdb table lists in-frame clones only, not all of them. The sample includes tens of thousands of clones, 65% to 85% of them seen just once. This specimen consisted of CD4+ or CD8+ T cells sorted from blood, obtained in a trial of the OX40 agonist ivuxolimab. The receptors were sampled from an adult with an advanced solid tumor such as melanoma, head and neck, liver or kidney cancer.

This clone was seen a handful of times. CDR3 residues: CATSRTSGREETQYF. The CDR3 nucleotides are TGTGCCACCAGCAGGACTAGCGGGAGGGAGGAGACCCAGTACTTC. The genes are TRBV15 and TRBJ2-5, with TRBD2 matching over 14 bases. The CDR3 runs 15 residues. Losses at the gene ends were 3 bases for V and 5 bases for J; bases not matched to a gene: 2. From germline, CDR1 is LNHNV and CDR2 YYDKDF (reference sequence).

The chain links TRBV5-4 to TRBJ2-4, with D perhaps matching TRBD1 (6 bases). The V gene's germline CDR1 is SGHNT and CDR2 YYREEE (reference sequence). V was clipped by 4 bases and J by 0 bases, with 23 bases between them. This CDR3 has 19 residues. The CDR3: CASSPTRRTALLAKNIQYF. The CDR3 DNA reads as TGTGCCAGCAGCCCAACGAGAAGGACAGCCCTTCTAGCCAAAAACATTCAGTACTTC.